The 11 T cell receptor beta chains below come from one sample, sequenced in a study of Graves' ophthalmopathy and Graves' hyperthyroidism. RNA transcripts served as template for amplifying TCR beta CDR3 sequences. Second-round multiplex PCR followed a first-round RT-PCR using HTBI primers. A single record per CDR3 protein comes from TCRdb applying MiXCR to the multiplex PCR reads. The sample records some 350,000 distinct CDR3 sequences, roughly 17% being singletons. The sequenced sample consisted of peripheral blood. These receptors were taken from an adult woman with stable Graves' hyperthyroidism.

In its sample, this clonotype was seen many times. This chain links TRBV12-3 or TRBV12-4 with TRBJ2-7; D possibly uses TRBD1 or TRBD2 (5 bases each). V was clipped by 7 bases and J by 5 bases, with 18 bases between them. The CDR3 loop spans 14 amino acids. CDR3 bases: TGTGCCAGCACCATTATGGGACCCGCCGACGAGCAGTACTTC. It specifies CASTIMGPADEQYF.

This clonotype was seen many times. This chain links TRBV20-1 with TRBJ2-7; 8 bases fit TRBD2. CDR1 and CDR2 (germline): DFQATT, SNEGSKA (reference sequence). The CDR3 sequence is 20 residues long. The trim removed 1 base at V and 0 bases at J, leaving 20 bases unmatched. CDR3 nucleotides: TGCAGTGCTAGAGGTTTGATAGGACTAGCCCTCACCCCGGGCTCCTACGAGCAGTACTTC. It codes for CSARGLIGLALTPGSYEQYF.

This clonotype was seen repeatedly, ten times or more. CDR3 in amino acids: CASSFTSGSYEQYF. CDR3 DNA: TGTGCCAGCAGCTTCACTAGCGGGAGTTACGAGCAGTACTTC. This rearrangement joins TRBV7-8 to TRBJ2-7; the match to TRBD2 covers 11 bases. The CDR3 is made up of 14 amino acids. Germline CDR1 SGHVS, CDR2 FQNEAQ. V lost 3 bases and J lost 4; bases outside the gene matches: 2.

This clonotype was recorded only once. In DNA form, the CDR3 reads TGTGCCAGCAGTGTAGGAGCAGGGGGTGCTGGCTACACCTTC. Translated: CASSVGAGGAGYTF. This chain uses TRBV6-1 with TRBJ1-2; 7 nucleotides line up with TRBD1. The ends lost 4 bases at V and 7 bases at J; junction bases unmatched: 9. Per germline, CDR1 MNHNS and CDR2 SASEGT. The CDR3 runs to 14 residues.

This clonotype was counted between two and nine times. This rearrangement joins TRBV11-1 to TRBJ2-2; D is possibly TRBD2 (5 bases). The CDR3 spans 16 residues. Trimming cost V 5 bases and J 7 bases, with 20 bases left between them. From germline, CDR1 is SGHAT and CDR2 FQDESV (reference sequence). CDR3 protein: CASSTGDLLRGGELFF. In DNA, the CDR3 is TGTGCCAGCAGCACCGGCGATCTTCTACGGGGCGGGGAGCTGTTTTTT.

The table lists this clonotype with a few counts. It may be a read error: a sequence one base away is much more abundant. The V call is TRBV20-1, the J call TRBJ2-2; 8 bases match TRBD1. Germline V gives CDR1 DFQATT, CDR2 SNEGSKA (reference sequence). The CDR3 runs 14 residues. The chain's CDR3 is CSATTDRATGELCF. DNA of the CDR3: TGCAGTGCTACTACGGACAGGGCCACCGGGGAGCTGTGTTTT.

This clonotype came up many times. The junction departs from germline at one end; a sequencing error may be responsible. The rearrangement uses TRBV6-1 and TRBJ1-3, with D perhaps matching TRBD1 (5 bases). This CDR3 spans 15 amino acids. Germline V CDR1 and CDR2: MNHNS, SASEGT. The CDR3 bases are TGTGCCAGCAGGGAAGGTACAGGAGCTGGAAACACCATATATTTT. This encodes CASREGTGAGNTIYF.

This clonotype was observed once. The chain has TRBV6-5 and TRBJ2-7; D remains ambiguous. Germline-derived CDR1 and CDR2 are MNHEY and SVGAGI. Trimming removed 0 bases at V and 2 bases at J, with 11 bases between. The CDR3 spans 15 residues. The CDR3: CASSYSIKSAYEQYF. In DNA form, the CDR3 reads TGTGCCAGCAGTTACTCGATAAAGAGCGCCTACGAGCAGTACTTC.

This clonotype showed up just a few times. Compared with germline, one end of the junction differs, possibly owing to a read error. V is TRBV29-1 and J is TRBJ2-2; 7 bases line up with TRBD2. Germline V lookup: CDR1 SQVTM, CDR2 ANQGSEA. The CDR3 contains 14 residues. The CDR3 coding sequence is TGCAGCGTTCGCGGGAGCTCGAACACCGGGGAGCTGCTTTTT. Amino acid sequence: CSVRGSSNTGELLF.

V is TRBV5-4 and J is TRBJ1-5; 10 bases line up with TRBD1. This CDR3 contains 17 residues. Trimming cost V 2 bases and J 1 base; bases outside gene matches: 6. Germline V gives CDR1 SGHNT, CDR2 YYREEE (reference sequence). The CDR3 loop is CASSFVTGGWSNQPQHF. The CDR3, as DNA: TGTGCCAGCAGCTTCGTGACAGGGGGCTGGAGCAATCAGCCCCAGCATTTT.

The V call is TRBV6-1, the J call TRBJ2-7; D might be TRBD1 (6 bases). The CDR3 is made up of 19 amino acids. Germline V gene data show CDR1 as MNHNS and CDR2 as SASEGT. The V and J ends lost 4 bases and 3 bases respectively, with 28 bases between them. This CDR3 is CASSAAARQDLPNLYEQYF. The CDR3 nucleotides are TGTGCCAGCAGTGCCGCCGCCCGACAGGACTTACCGAACCTCTACGAGCAGTACTTC.